The sequence of this TCR beta chain was determined in a study of shared clonotypes between healthy human individuals. Findings and limits, study-wide: Larger richness was generally estimated for naive than memory subsets.

V was clipped by 3 bases and J by 2 bases; unmatched bases: 1. The germline gives CDR1 SGDLS, CDR2 YYNGEE. This CDR3 has 13 residues. This clone has a handful of counts. As yet, its antigen is unknown. Additional DNA sequences in this sample encode the identical CDR3. Investigators spread the genomic DNA of each subset evenly over several immunoSEQ plates. Libraries were prepared by immunoSEQ multiplex PCR; TCRdb keeps only in-frame clonotypes and omits some of them. The table lists around 2.1 million clones, approximately 94% of them singletons. CD45RO negativity and positive selection for CCR7 defined naive CD8 cells, a population that excluded terminally differentiated effector memory CD45RA+ cells.

This rearrangement joins TRBV9 to TRBJ1-1, with 7 bases lining up with TRBD1. Sequencing was performed on naive CD8+ T cells from PBMCs. This TCR derives from a man between 18 and 35 years old in good health. Some clones in this sample may be carry-over from other donors' samples. This chain's CDR3 is CASSGQGNTEAFF. The CDR3 bases are TGTGCCAGCAGCGGACAGGGAAACACTGAAGCTTTCTTT.